The T cell receptor beta chain under discussion was sequenced for a study of blood T cell repertoires in COVID-19. Germline trimming cut 5 bases from V and 7 bases from J; bases unmatched to any gene: 6. CDR3 length: 14 amino acids. Germline V lookup: CDR1 SGHTA, CDR2 FQGNSA. TCRdb's copy holds only in-frame clones and misses some; the assay was immunoSEQ multiplex PCR. The sample lists just over 650,000 clones, around 89% seen once, with around 0.3% in the top ten. The rearrangement joins TRBV7-2 to TRBJ1-2; 11 nucleotides match TRBD1. Sequencing was carried out using peripheral blood. The receptor was isolated from a young woman with acute or convalescent COVID-19. The CDR3 protein is CASSQGQGAGGYTF. The CDR3 DNA follows: TGTGCCAGCAGCCAAGGACAGGGGGCAGGTGGCTACACCTTC.